The rows below give T cell receptor beta chains drawn from one sample of a study of T-cell memory formation after mild COVID-19. TCRdb redid the calling of the 5' RACE reads with MiXCR, one entry per CDR3 protein. This sample yields some 300,000 distinct CDR3 sequences, of which around 20% are seen a single time; 21% belongs to the top ten. What was sequenced was PBMCs or a T cell subset sorted from them (not recorded which). Receptors originate from a man aged 18 to 30 who had mild COVID-19 (a few samples of this study predate the infection). Cell type and time point are not known. The CDR3 runs from the conserved cysteine through the conserved F or W. The D gene is left open where the match is weak. Some rows have no size entry. The others give once, few or many, or a class for an expanded clone.

V,J,D,size,CDR3,DNA
TRBV7-2,TRBJ1-5,.,.,CASSQDSRRPNQPQHF,TGTGCCAGCAGCCAGGACAGTCGGAGGCCAAATCAGCCCCAGCATTTT
TRBV7-3,TRBJ2-2,TRBD1,few,CASSQQGSTGELFF,TGTGCCAGCAGCCAACAGGGGTCCACCGGGGAGCTGTTTTTT
TRBV6-5,TRBJ2-5,.,many,CASSRVGARTQYF,TGTGCCAGCAGCCGCGTTGGGGCCAGGACCCAGTACTTC
TRBV9,TRBJ2-6,.,few,CASSVAGHWMSGANVLTF,TGTGCCAGCAGCGTAGCCGGACACTGGATGTCTGGGGCCAACGTCCTGACTTTC
TRBV24-1,TRBJ2-1,.,.,CATSDLSRGEVNEQFF,TGTGCCACCAGTGATTTAAGCAGGGGGGAGGTCAATGAGCAGTTCTTC
TRBV18,TRBJ1-2,.,.,CASSPRELYGYTF,TGTGCCAGCTCACCCAGGGAGCTCTATGGCTACACCTTC
TRBV12-3/TRBV12-4,TRBJ1-2,.,.,CASIPGQVYGYTF,TGTGCCAGCATACCGGGACAAGTATATGGCTACACCTTC
TRBV9,TRBJ1-3,.,.,CASSVDVSGNTIYF,TGTGCCAGCAGCGTAGATGTCTCTGGAAACACCATATATTTT
TRBV2,TRBJ1-1,.,.,CAGGTQANTEAFF,TGTGCCGGGGGAACGCAGGCAAACACTGAAGCTTTCTTT
TRBV7-9,TRBJ2-2,.,many,CASSLFQGNTGELFF,TGTGCCAGCAGCTTATTCCAGGGGAACACCGGGGAGCTGTTTTTT
TRBV29-1,TRBJ1-4,.,few,CSVEDEGVTPGWANEKLFF,TGCAGCGTTGAAGATGAAGGGGTGACGCCGGGTTGGGCTAATGAAAAACTGTTTTTT
TRBV29-1,TRBJ1-1,.,.,CSVEIRVMNTEDFF,TGCAGCGTTGAAATCCGGGTGATGAACACTGAAGATTTCTTT
TRBV20-1,TRBJ2-3,TRBD2,.,CSARTSGGLGDTQYF,TGCAGTGCTAGGACTAGCGGGGGGTTGGGGGATACGCAGTATTTT
TRBV3-1,TRBJ2-1,TRBD2,.,CASSQAPTVAGGTGDEQFF,TGTGCCAGCAGCCAAGCCCCCACCGTGGCGGGGGGGACCGGGGATGAGCAGTTCTTC
TRBV28,TRBJ2-2,TRBD1,many,CATLPGDRDTGELFF,TGTGCCACCCTTCCCGGTGACAGGGACACCGGGGAGCTGTTTTTT
TRBV5-1,TRBJ1-1,.,.,CASSLTPLNTEAFF,TGCGCCAGCAGTCTGACGCCGCTGAACACTGAAGCTTTCTTT